This TCR beta chain was sequenced in a study of shared clonotypes between healthy human individuals. Study as a whole: For every donor, three CD4 naive, three CD4 memory, two CD8 naive and one CD8 memory plates were used. Study-level points and caveats: Few donors restricted represented genetic and exposure-history diversity. Generation probability values for non-shared clonotypes were lower than those for clonotypes shared by all four donors.

For this clone: Its antigen remains unknown.

Assay used: immunoSEQ multiplex PCR; TCRdb lists only in-frame clones, some missing. Of 1,100,000 or so clones detected, 78% appear once; the ten largest clones hold more than 0.5%. Germline V gene data show CDR1 as MNHEY and CDR2 as SMNVEV (reference sequence). The CDR3 is 14 residues long. Trimming left V 8 bases short and J 1 base short, with 14 bases between. This chain joins TRBV27 and TRBJ1-1; D possibly corresponds to TRBD1 (6 bases). Sequenced material: memory CD4+ T cells from PBMCs. As for subset: CD45RA-negative fraction. This clonotype was obtained from a young man in good health. Some clones in this sample may be carry-over from other donors' samples. This chain's CDR3 is CASLGAGRNTEAFF. Here the CDR3 DNA reads TGTGCCAGCCTGGGGGCAGGGCGGAACACTGAAGCTTTCTTT.